Below, 10 T cell receptor beta chains from the same sample are listed, as sequenced in a study of T cell repertoires in cytomegalovirus infection. Via MiXCR, TCRdb re-called the reads, giving one row per CDR3 protein. The table includes some 680,000 distinct CDR3 sequences, under 40% detected once. Sequencing input: PBMCs. The receptors come from a human donor in good health (CMV status not recorded). Some clones in this sample may be carry-over from other donors' samples.

In this sample, this clonotype turned up a few times. V usage is TRBV11-3 and J usage is TRBJ1-5; weak D call: TRBD1 (5 bases). CDR3 length equals 19 residues. The V gene's germline CDR1 is SGHNT and CDR2 YENEEA. V was cut by 5 bases and J by 7 bases, with 30 bases left in between. DNA for the CDR3: TGTGCCAGCAGCCCCCGTGGGGCAGGGATCGCGGGTCGCCTCCAGCCCCAGCATTTT. Translation: CASSPRGAGIAGRLQPQHF.

Of note for this clonotype: A much larger clone lies one base from this, so it may be a read error. The CDR3 end shows no conserved phenylalanine or tryptophan, and so a read error is likely. The chain employs TRBV7-6 and TRBJ2-1; 10 bases are shared with TRBD2. Germline-derived CDR1 and CDR2 are SGHVS and FNYEAQ. The CDR3 runs to 15 residues. The J segment lost 5 bases and the V segment lost 4 bases, leaving 5 bases of the junction unmatched. This CDR3 reads CASSSSGSRHNEQFL. CDR3 DNA: TGTGCCAGCAGCTCTAGCGGGAGTCGGCACAATGAGCAGTTCTTA.

The chain combines TRBV20-1 with TRBJ2-1; 12 bases are shared with TRBD2. Unmatched junction bases numbered 8, after V lost 1 base and J lost 4 bases. The CDR3 runs 17 residues. The germline CDR1 and CDR2 sequences are DFQATT and SNEGSKA (reference sequence). The DNA of the CDR3 is TGCAGTGCTAGAGCCCTGTGGACTAGCGGGACTTACAATGAGCAGTTCTTC. It encodes CSARALWTSGTYNEQFF.

This clonotype was recorded a few times. The chain combines TRBV2 with TRBJ2-7; 9 nucleotides agree with TRBD1. The CDR3 is 14 residues long. The germline V gene encodes CDR1 SNHLY and CDR2 FYNNEI. V was pared by 2 bases and J by 5 bases, with 4 bases of the junction left unmatched. CDR3 in amino acids: CASSETGQGDEQYF. CDR3 nucleotides: TGTGCCAGCAGTGAAACGGGACAGGGAGACGAGCAGTACTTC.

The sample holds a few counts of this clonotype. The chain employs TRBV20-1 and TRBJ2-7, with D unresolved. The germline CDR1 and CDR2 sequences are DFQATT and SNEGSKA (reference sequence). Between the trimmed V and J ends, which lost 3 bases and 4 bases, there was a span of 10 bases. The CDR3 is 12 residues long. The CDR3 reads CSARSSGYEQYF. CDR3 nucleotides: TGCAGTGCTAGGTCGTCTGGTTACGAGCAGTACTTC.

This chain uses TRBV7-2 with TRBJ1-1; D gene unclear. This CDR3 is 14 amino acids long. The V gene's germline CDR1 is SGHTA and CDR2 FQGNSA. Trimming took off 3 bases at V and 4 bases at J, with 12 bases between the two ends. CDR3 in DNA: TGTGCCAGCAGCTTTAAATACGGATCCACTGAAGCTTTCTTT. It yields the protein CASSFKYGSTEAFF.

In this sample, this clonotype turned up a few times. This chain uses TRBV12-3 or TRBV12-4 with TRBJ2-2; D possibly matches TRBD1 or TRBD2 (5 bases each). Trimming took off 6 bases at V and 4 bases at J, with 12 bases between the two ends. This CDR3 spans 14 amino acids. The CDR3 DNA sequence: TGTGCCAGCAGCTGGGATGGGGGCACCGGGGAGCTGTTTTTT. Encoded protein: CASSWDGGTGELFF.

The table lists this clonotype with many counts. J is TRBJ1-3 and V is TRBV7-6; D uncertain. Germline loops: CDR1 SGHVS, CDR2 FNYEAQ. This CDR3 is built from 15 residues. With 2 bases removed from V and 0 bases from J, the gap between germline ends came to 8 bases. As DNA, the CDR3 is TGTGCCAGCAGCTTATCCGTGAGCTCTGGAAACACCATATATTTT. Protein sequence: CASSLSVSSGNTIYF.

This rearrangement joins TRBV2 to TRBJ1-2, with D maybe TRBD1 (5 bases). Germline CDR1 and CDR2: SNHLY and FYNNEI. This CDR3 has 15 residues. Between the trimmed V and J ends, which lost 1 base and 4 bases, there was a span of 13 bases. The CDR3 DNA is TGTGCCAGCAGTGAAGTAGCAGGGAGGGTCTATGGCTACACCTTC. Residues: CASSEVAGRVYGYTF.

This chain connects TRBV20-1 to TRBJ1-1, with 8 bases aligning to TRBD1. Per the germline V gene, CDR1 is DFQATT and CDR2 is SNEGSKA (reference sequence). The CDR3 is 16 residues long. Trimming took 5 bases from V and 1 from J; bases not matched to a gene: 12. This chain's CDR3 is CSALNWGQEPNTEAFF. In nucleotides, the CDR3 is TGCAGTGCTCTCAACTGGGGACAGGAGCCGAACACTGAAGCTTTCTTT.